This TCR beta chain was recovered during a study of chemoradiotherapy in HPV16-positive cancers. Sequencing used immunoSEQ multiplex PCR; TCRdb keeps in-frame clones, though not all of them. The sample lists thousands of clones, about three quarters occurring once. The germline V gene has CDR1 SGHNT and CDR2 YYREEE (reference sequence). This CDR3 has 17 amino acids. The V and J ends lost 0 bases and 5 bases, in that order; junction bases with no gene match: 11. This rearrangement joins TRBV5-4 to TRBJ2-5; 9 bases fit TRBD2. Sample collection was performed from a patient who underwent chemoradiotherapy. This TCR was sampled from a human donor with HPV-associated anogenital cancer. CDR3 sequence reads: CASSLGGTSRASETQYF. The CDR3 region has the DNA TGTGCCAGCAGCTTGGGGGGGACTAGCCGAGCGAGCGAGACCCAGTACTTC.